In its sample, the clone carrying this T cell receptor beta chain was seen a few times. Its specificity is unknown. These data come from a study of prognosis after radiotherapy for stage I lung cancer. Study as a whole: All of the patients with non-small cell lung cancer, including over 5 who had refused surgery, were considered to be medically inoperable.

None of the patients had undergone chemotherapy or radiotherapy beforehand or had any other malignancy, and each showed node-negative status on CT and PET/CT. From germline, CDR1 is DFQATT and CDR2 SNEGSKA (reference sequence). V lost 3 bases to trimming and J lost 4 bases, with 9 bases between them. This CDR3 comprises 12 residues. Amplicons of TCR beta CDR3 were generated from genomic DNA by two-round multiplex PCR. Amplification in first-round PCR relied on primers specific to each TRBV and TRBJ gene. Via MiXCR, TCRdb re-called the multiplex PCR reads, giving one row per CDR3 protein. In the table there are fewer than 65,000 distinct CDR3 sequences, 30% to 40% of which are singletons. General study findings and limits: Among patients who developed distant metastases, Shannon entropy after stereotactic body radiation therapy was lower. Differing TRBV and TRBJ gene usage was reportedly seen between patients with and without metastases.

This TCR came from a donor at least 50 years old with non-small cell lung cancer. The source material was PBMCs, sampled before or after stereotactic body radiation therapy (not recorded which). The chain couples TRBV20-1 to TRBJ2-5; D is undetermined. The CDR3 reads CSARKDGETQYF. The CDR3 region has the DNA TGCAGTGCTAGGAAGGACGGAGAGACCCAGTACTTC.